Below, 30 T cell receptor beta chains from the same sample are listed, as sequenced in a study of T cell changes during pregnancy in multiple sclerosis. Assay: immunoSEQ multiplex PCR; the TCRdb copy retains only in-frame clones and omits some. The sample lists around 57,000 clones, around 91% occurring once. The sample here was peripheral blood, taken in the third trimester of pregnancy. The receptors originated from a female donor in good health, enrolled as a control in a pregnancy study.

The chain carries TRBV28 and TRBJ2-3; D is ambiguous. CDR1 and CDR2 from the germline V gene are MDHEN and SYDVKM. Trimming took 2 bases from V and 0 from J, leaving 6 bases between them. CDR3 length: 14 residues. CDR3 bases: TGTGCCAGCAGTTTAGACATAAGCACAGATACGCAGTATTTT. This encodes CASSLDISTDTQYF.

The chain has TRBV19 and TRBJ2-1, with 14 positions matching TRBD2. The germline V gene has CDR1 LNHDA and CDR2 SQIVND (reference sequence). The CDR3 has 16 residues. V lost 3 bases, J lost 4 bases, and 2 bases stayed unmatched. Written as DNA, the CDR3 is TGTGCCAGTAGTATTGGGACTAGCGGGAGTTACAATGAGCAGTTCTTC. Protein: CASSIGTSGSYNEQFF.

This clone has more than one count but fewer than ten. The chain employs TRBV7-9 and TRBJ1-2; TRBD1 agrees at 7 bases. The CDR3 runs to 14 residues. V dropped 5 bases and J dropped 1; count of bases not matched to a gene: 4. Germline values: CDR1 SEHNR, CDR2 FQNEAQ (reference sequence). CDR3 loop: CASSPQGGNYGYTF. In nucleotides, the CDR3 is TGTGCCAGCAGCCCGCAGGGGGGTAACTATGGCTACACCTTC.

The genes are TRBV5-3 and TRBJ2-5; D is perhaps TRBD2 (5 bases). TRBV5-3 is an open reading frame, and its role is uncertain. CDR3 length: 12 amino acids. The V gene lost 10 bases and the J gene lost 3 bases, with 13 bases spanning the gap. The CDR3 DNA reads as TGTGCCCGTTGGGTCGGGGAAGAGACCCAGTACTTC. Protein sequence: CARWVGEETQYF.

The chain carries TRBV6-5 and TRBJ2-5; 10 bases are a match to TRBD1. Per the germline V gene, CDR1 is MNHEY and CDR2 is SVGAGI. The CDR3 contains 14 residues. V shed 6 bases, J shed 5 bases, and the junction held 6 bases outside the gene matches. DNA of the CDR3: TGTGCCAGCAGACGACAGGGGGCAGTGGAGACCCAGTACTTC. Translating gives CASRRQGAVETQYF.

This clone was counted only a few times. The chain recombines TRBV6-4 with TRBJ2-2; D unresolved. Trimming stripped 5 bases from V and 0 bases from J, with 4 bases between. In germline, CDR1 is MRHNA, CDR2 SNTAGT. This CDR3 is 13 amino acids long. The CDR3 sequence: CASSTANTGELFF. The CDR3 region has the DNA TGTGCCAGCAGTACAGCGAACACCGGGGAGCTGTTTTTT.

This chain joins TRBV14 and TRBJ2-2; possibly TRBD1 for D (6 bases). The CDR3 consists of 17 residues. Trimming took 1 base from V and 1 from J, leaving 13 bases between them. Per germline, CDR1 SGHDN and CDR2 FVKESK. CDR3 bases: TGTGCCAGCAGCCAAGTACGGACAGCCTGGAACACCGGGGAGCTGTTTTTT. Protein: CASSQVRTAWNTGELFF.

CDR3 sequence reads: CASSLGPGFIYNEQFF. The CDR3 coding sequence is TGTGCCAGCAGCTTAGGCCCAGGGTTTATTTACAATGAGCAGTTCTTC. The V and J genes are TRBV7-2 and TRBJ2-1, with D possibly TRBD1 on 5 matching bases. Trimming cost V 1 base and J 4 bases, with 14 bases left between them. The CDR3 is 16 amino acids. Germline V gene sequence: CDR1 SGHTA, CDR2 FQGNSA.

The chain uses TRBV18 and TRBJ1-5; 10 positions match TRBD1. CDR3 length: 17 residues. Germline V gives CDR1 KGHSH, CDR2 LQKENI. V shed 6 bases and J 7 bases; nucleotides not matched to a gene: 15. The CDR3 DNA reads as TGTGCCAGCTCCCGGGGGTTAAGAGGACAGGGGGAACAGCCCCAGCATTTT. This sequence encodes CASSRGLRGQGEQPQHF.

The V gene is TRBV30, the J gene TRBJ1-3; D not resolved. CDR1 is GTSNPN, CDR2 SVGIG, per germline (reference sequence). The V end was cut by 2 bases, the J end by 1 base, with 9 bases between. This CDR3 comprises 14 residues. The CDR3 bases are TGTGCCTGGAGTCCGGGATCTTCTGGAAACACCATATATTTT. Translation gives CAWSPGSSGNTIYF.

The gene calls are TRBV28 and TRBJ2-1; unclear D gene. This CDR3 has 13 amino acids. Trimming stripped 1 base from V and 6 bases from J, with 7 bases between. Germline-derived CDR1 and CDR2 are MDHEN and SYDVKM. Here the CDR3 DNA reads TGTGCCAGCAGTTTATTAGCTCTCAATGAGCAGTTCTTC. It specifies CASSLLALNEQFF.

The rearrangement uses TRBV5-4 and TRBJ1-2; D remains ambiguous. The germline V gene encodes CDR1 SGHNT and CDR2 YYREEE (reference sequence). V lost 4 bases and J lost 1, with 26 bases in between. This CDR3 has 19 amino acids. The CDR3 DNA sequence: TGTGCCAGCAGCCCTACATCTTTACTTCCCGACGGAGATAACTATGGCTACACCTTC. Translating gives CASSPTSLLPDGDNYGYTF.

The chain couples TRBV6-1 to TRBJ1-2; perhaps TRBD1 as D (6 bases). Trimming took off 2 bases at V and 2 bases at J, with 12 bases between the two ends. CDR1 is MNHNS, CDR2 SASEGT, per germline. The CDR3 is made up of 15 amino acids. CDR3 loop: CASSENGQKNYGYTF. Here the CDR3 DNA reads TGTGCCAGCAGTGAAAATGGACAGAAAAACTATGGCTACACCTTC.

The genes are TRBV25-1 and TRBJ2-7; the match to TRBD2 covers 7 bases. Germline assignment: CDR1 MGHDK and CDR2 SYGVNS. The CDR3 loop spans 16 amino acids. V was pared by 6 bases and J by 3 bases, with 14 bases of the junction left unmatched. CDR3: CASSSMGGSFRYEQYF. The CDR3 region has the DNA TGTGCCAGCAGCTCAATGGGAGGGTCCTTCCGCTACGAGCAGTACTTC.

CDR3 nucleotides: TGTGCCAGCAGCGCGGGGGGGACTAGTGCCCCTCTCGAGCAGTACTTC. Its translation is CASSAGGTSAPLEQYF. The chain recombines TRBV9 with TRBJ2-7; 8 bases are a match to TRBD2. CDR3 length: 16 residues. CDR1 SGDLS and CDR2 YYNGEE come from the germline V gene. Germline trimming cut 3 bases from V and 6 bases from J; bases unmatched to any gene: 14.

This chain uses TRBV2 with TRBJ2-7; TRBD2 agrees at 10 bases. The germline gives CDR1 SNHLY, CDR2 FYNNEI. This CDR3 region has 22 residues. Germline trimming cut 0 bases from V and 3 bases from J; bases unmatched to any gene: 23. CDR3 sequence: CASSEALGELAGLPGTDYEQYF. CDR3 coding DNA: TGTGCCAGCAGTGAAGCGCTTGGGGAACTAGCGGGGTTGCCAGGCACCGACTACGAGCAGTACTTC.

The J gene is TRBJ1-5, the V gene TRBV9, with D uncertain. Trimming removed 3 bases from V and 7 bases from J, with 17 bases in between. The V gene's germline CDR1 is SGDLS and CDR2 YYNGEE. The CDR3 covers 15 residues. The CDR3 loop reads CASSAASGSRQPQHF. The CDR3 region has the DNA TGTGCCAGCAGCGCGGCTAGCGGGAGTAGGCAGCCCCAGCATTTT.

The chain's CDR3 is CASSVSWRLTNTDTQYF. The CDR3 DNA sequence: TGCGCCAGCAGCGTCAGCTGGCGACTAACTAACACAGATACGCAGTATTTT. The rearrangement uses TRBV5-1 and TRBJ2-3; D possibly corresponds to TRBD2 (5 bases). The V gene lost 4 bases and the J gene lost 2 bases, with 20 bases spanning the gap. The length of the CDR3 is 17 residues. Germline CDR1 and CDR2: SGHRS and YFSETQ. Full variable domain (rest looked up from reference TRBV5-1 and TRBJ2-3): KAGVTQTPRYLIKTRGQQVTLSCSPISGHRSVSWYQQTPGQGLQFLFEYFSETQRNKGNFPGRFSGRQFSNSRSEMNVSTLELGDSALYLCASSVSWRLTNTDTQYFGPGTRLTVL.

CDR3 region: CASTGTGGDEQFF. Here the CDR3 DNA reads TGTGCCAGCACCGGGACAGGGGGTGATGAGCAGTTCTTC. The rearrangement joins TRBV6-6 to TRBJ2-1; 11 bases fit TRBD1. CDR1 is MNHNY and CDR2 is SVGAGI in the germline V gene (reference sequence). CDR3 length equals 13 residues. V lost 7 bases, J lost 8 bases, and 4 bases stayed unmatched.

V gene TRBV7-6 combines with J gene TRBJ2-5; maybe TRBD1 (5 bases). This CDR3 is 14 amino acids long. The germline V gene encodes CDR1 SGHVS and CDR2 FNYEAQ. V was cut by 4 bases and J by 4 bases, with 13 bases left in between. In nucleotides, the CDR3 is TGTGCCAGCAGCTCCTCTTGGCAGGGAGAGACCCAGTACTTC. Its translation is CASSSSWQGETQYF.

The V gene is TRBV27, the J gene TRBJ2-5, with unresolved D. CDR1 and CDR2 from the germline V gene are MNHEY and SMNVEV (reference sequence). The CDR3 is 16 amino acids. Trimming stripped 1 base from V and 1 base from J, with 13 bases between. CDR3: CASSLFWAPTQETQYF. CDR3 nucleotide sequence: TGTGCCAGCAGTTTATTCTGGGCCCCTACCCAAGAGACCCAGTACTTC.

The chain joins TRBV30 to TRBJ2-1; D is ambiguous. This CDR3 spans 11 amino acids. Trimming pared 1 base from V and 5 bases from J, leaving 3 bases between. The germline gives CDR1 GTSNPN, CDR2 SVGIG (reference sequence). The CDR3: CAWSANNEQFF. The CDR3 nucleotides are TGTGCCTGGAGTGCTAACAATGAGCAGTTCTTC.

This chain joins TRBV7-6 and TRBJ2-2; 9 positions agree with TRBD1. The germline gives CDR1 SGHVS, CDR2 FNYEAQ. Trimming removed 5 bases from V and 3 bases from J; junction bases left unmatched: 7. The CDR3 has 16 residues. CDR3 DNA: TGTGCCAGCAGCCCACCGGGACAGGGCGACACCGGGGAGCTGTTTTTT. This sequence encodes CASSPPGQGDTGELFF.

J is TRBJ2-3 and V is TRBV6-1; possibly TRBD2 for D (6 bases). The CDR3 has 15 amino acids. Germline loops: CDR1 MNHNS, CDR2 SASEGT. The V gene lost 3 bases and the J gene lost 4 bases, with 14 bases spanning the gap. CDR3 DNA: TGTGCCAGCAGTGATTCAGCGGGCTCCCCAGATACGCAGTATTTT. It translates to CASSDSAGSPDTQYF.

The V call is TRBV30, the J call TRBJ2-1, with D possibly being TRBD2 (6 bases). Germline assignment: CDR1 GTSNPN and CDR2 SVGIG (reference sequence). CDR3 length equals 16 residues. V lost 0 bases and J lost 4, with 16 bases in between. As DNA, the CDR3 is TGTGCCTGGAGTGTTCCCTTGGTAGGGAGGTACAATGAGCAGTTCTTC. Translation gives CAWSVPLVGRYNEQFF.

The V call is TRBV6-1, the J call TRBJ1-2; tentatively, D is TRBD1 (6 bases). With 2 bases removed from V and 4 bases from J, the gap between germline ends came to 32 bases. The germline gives CDR1 MNHNS, CDR2 SASEGT. The CDR3 has 21 amino acids. CDR3 DNA: TGTGCCAGCAGTGAATTGGGGATGGGTCTCTTGAATCCCGGGGGGCCCTATGGCTACACCTTC. Translated: CASSELGMGLLNPGGPYGYTF.

V is TRBV9 and J is TRBJ2-5; 7 bases line up with TRBD2. Trimming removed 0 bases from V and 7 bases from J; junction bases left unmatched: 3. This CDR3 region has 13 residues. The germline gives CDR1 SGDLS, CDR2 YYNGEE. The CDR3, as DNA: TGTGCCAGCAGCGTAGGGAGCGGGGCGACCCAGTACTTC. This sequence encodes CASSVGSGATQYF.

The chain combines TRBV19 with TRBJ2-1; 7 nucleotides align to TRBD1. This CDR3 is 15 amino acids long. CDR1 LNHDA and CDR2 SQIVND come from the germline V gene (reference sequence). Trimming removed 9 bases from V and 5 bases from J; junction bases left unmatched: 13. CDR3 residues: CASRFLKGANNEQFF. The DNA for the CDR3 is TGTGCCAGCAGGTTCTTAAAGGGGGCCAACAATGAGCAGTTCTTC.

This chain connects TRBV5-1 to TRBJ2-5; 7 bases agree with TRBD1. This CDR3 is built from 14 residues. Germline assignment: CDR1 SGHRS and CDR2 YFSETQ. The junction had 4 bases not matched to a gene; V was cut back by 3 bases and J by 2 bases. The CDR3 DNA is TGCGCCAGCAGCTCACCGACAGGGCAAGAGACCCAGTACTTC. Translated, it gives CASSSPTGQETQYF.

This chain connects TRBV5-4 to TRBJ1-3; TRBD1 matches at 7 bases. The CDR3 spans 15 residues. V shed 4 bases and J 1 base; nucleotides not matched to a gene: 5. In germline, CDR1 is SGHNT, CDR2 YYREEE (reference sequence). The CDR3 spells CASSRRGESGNTIYF. CDR3 bases: TGTGCCAGCAGCCGCAGGGGGGAGTCTGGAAACACCATATATTTT. The variable domain in full, with the rest retrieved from reference TRBV5-4 and TRBJ1-3, is ETGVTQSPTHLIKTRGQQVTLRCSSQSGHNTVSWYQQALGQGPQFIFQYYREEENGRGNFPPRFSGLQFPNYSSELNVNALELDDSALYLCASSRRGESGNTIYFGEGSWLTVV.